This paragraph reports one T cell receptor (beta chain). What was amplified from RNA transcripts were TCR beta CDR3 regions. A set of HTBI primers served as the primers for a first-round RT-PCR of the TCR CDR3. Each CDR3 protein is one row after TCRdb ran MiXCR on the multiplex PCR reads. The sample consists of around 440,000 distinct CDR3 sequences, around a sixth of them appearing once. Stable disease denoted Graves' hyperthyroidism without ophthalmopathy progression within 18 months. In making diagnoses, clinical symptoms, serum thyroxine and TRAb, thyroid ultrasound and orbital computed tomography were all used. The PBMCs studied were ones that came from 10 ml fresh peripheral blood. This specimen comes from a study of T cells in Graves' hyperthyroidism and ophthalmopathy. The length of the CDR3 is 13 residues. V was trimmed by 4 bases and J by 2 bases, leaving 7 bases between them. Germline-derived CDR1 and CDR2 are SGHRS and YFSETQ.

The sequenced sample consisted of blood. This TCR came from a woman between 18 and 30 years old with Graves' hyperthyroidism. The chain combines TRBV5-1 with TRBJ1-3; D unclear. The CDR3 nucleotides are TGCGCCAGCAGCCCTAGGACTGGAAACACCATATATTTT. Protein product: CASSPRTGNTIYF.